Below, 23 T cell receptor beta chains from the same sample are listed, as sequenced in a study of shared clonotypes between healthy human individuals. The naive CD8 population came from CD45RO-negative cells selected for CCR7, without terminally differentiated effector memory CD45RA+ cells. Only in-frame clones appear in the TCRdb table, and some are missing; sequencing was by immunoSEQ multiplex PCR. The sample has around 2,000,000 clones, roughly 94% seen once. The sequenced sample consisted of naive CD8+ T cells sorted from blood. The receptors were sampled from a man aged 18-30 years in good health.

The chain links TRBV11-1 to TRBJ2-7; D is possibly TRBD1 or TRBD2 (7 bases each). Trimming pared 5 bases from V and 3 bases from J, leaving 17 bases between. Looked up from germline, CDR1 is SGHAT and CDR2 is FQDESV (reference sequence). This CDR3 has 15 amino acids. The DNA for the CDR3 is TGTGCCAGCAGCCCAGGGGGGGGCTCCTACTACGAGCAGTACTTC. Its translation is CASSPGGGSYYEQYF.

The V gene is TRBV6-1, the J gene TRBJ2-7; TRBD2 might be the D (6 bases). Trimming left V 1 base short and J 7 bases short, with 17 bases between. The germline CDR1 and CDR2 sequences are MNHNS and SASEGT. The CDR3 consists of 15 residues. CDR3 DNA: TGTGCCAGCAGTGAAGAGAGTAGCGGCGGCTGGGAGCAGTACTTC. It translates to CASSEESSGGWEQYF.

This chain uses TRBV28 with TRBJ2-3; TRBD2 aligns across 7 bases. The CDR3 consists of 16 residues. The V gene's germline CDR1 is MDHEN and CDR2 SYDVKM. V trimming: 1 base; J trimming: 4 bases; junction bases outside the gene matches: 8. The CDR3 DNA reads as TGTGCCAGCAGTTTATTTAGCGGAGCGGGGCCAGATACGCAGTATTTT. Translation: CASSLFSGAGPDTQYF.

This chain connects TRBV6-5 to TRBJ1-4, with 10 bases fitting TRBD1. Germline trimming cut 0 bases from V and 6 bases from J; bases unmatched to any gene: 1. This CDR3 has 15 residues. Germline values: CDR1 MNHEY, CDR2 SVGAGI. CDR3 loop: CASSYSGTGDEKLFF. CDR3 nucleotide sequence: TGTGCCAGCAGTTACTCTGGGACAGGGGATGAAAAACTGTTTTTT.

As regards this clone: The sample has other DNA sequences that encode this CDR3 too. The chain carries TRBV19 and TRBJ2-1; TRBD2 is a possible D gene (5 bases). V lost 0 bases and J 6 bases, leaving 9 bases between the germline ends. CDR1 and CDR2 from the germline V gene are LNHDA and SQIVND (reference sequence). This CDR3 has 14 residues. CDR3 in DNA: TGTGCCAGTAGTATAGATCTCGAGGGCAATGAGCAGTTCTTC. Translation: CASSIDLEGNEQFF.

The chain links TRBV9 to TRBJ1-4; perhaps TRBD1 as D (5 bases). The CDR3 is made up of 16 amino acids. Trimming removed 3 bases from V and 3 bases from J, with 15 bases in between. Germline CDR1 and CDR2: SGDLS and YYNGEE. CDR3 region: CASSAYAGEPNEKLFF. CDR3 sequence (DNA): TGTGCCAGCAGCGCGTACGCGGGGGAGCCTAATGAAAAACTGTTTTTT.

The chain joins TRBV7-6 to TRBJ1-1; D is perhaps TRBD1 (5 bases). CDR3 length: 15 amino acids. Germline loops: CDR1 SGHVS, CDR2 FNYEAQ. Between the trimmed V and J ends, which lost 4 bases and 0 bases, there was a span of 12 bases. The CDR3 sequence: CASSSPGGLNTEAFF. The CDR3 DNA follows: TGTGCCAGCAGCTCCCCTGGGGGGTTGAACACTGAAGCTTTCTTT.

The CDR3 sequence: CASSEEDRGPEAFF. CDR3 DNA sequence: TGTGCCAGCAGTGAAGAGGACAGGGGCCCTGAAGCTTTCTTT. V usage is TRBV2 and J usage is TRBJ1-1, with 9 bases matching TRBD1. The germline V gene has CDR1 SNHLY and CDR2 FYNNEI. The CDR3 is made up of 14 amino acids. The ends lost 1 base at V and 6 bases at J; junction bases unmatched: 3.

In DNA, the CDR3 is TGCGCCAGCAGCCAAGGGCTCTCAGGAATGAATGAGCAGTTCTTC. Translating gives CASSQGLSGMNEQFF. The chain is built from TRBV4-3 and TRBJ2-1; D gene uncertain. Germline loops: CDR1 LGHNA, CDR2 YSLEER. The CDR3 has 15 residues. Trimming cost V 1 base and J 7 bases, with 14 bases left between them.

The chain uses TRBV6-1 and TRBJ2-5, with TRBD1 as a possible D gene (7 bases). The CDR3 length is 16 residues. The V gene's germline CDR1 is MNHNS and CDR2 SASEGT. V was cut by 2 bases and J by 2 bases, with 15 bases left in between. As DNA, the CDR3 is TGTGCCAGCAGTGAATTCCCACCAGGGGGGCAAGAGACCCAGTACTTC. This gives the protein CASSEFPPGGQETQYF.

The chain recombines TRBV4-1 with TRBJ1-3; TRBD1 might be the D (6 bases). V dropped 3 bases and J dropped 0 bases, with 12 bases sitting between them. The CDR3 is 16 residues long. Germline V CDR1 and CDR2: MGHRA, YSYEKL. The CDR3 coding sequence is TGCGCCAGCAGCCAGGCGCCGGACAGCTCTGGAAACACCATATATTTT. Encoded protein: CASSQAPDSSGNTIYF.

The J gene is TRBJ1-5, the V gene TRBV28; D is uncertain. V dropped 10 bases and J dropped 2 bases, with 12 bases sitting between them. Looked up from germline, CDR1 is MDHEN and CDR2 is SYDVKM. This CDR3 contains 13 residues. CDR3 loop: CATRFLGNQPQHF. The DNA of the CDR3 is TGTGCCACCAGATTCTTGGGCAATCAGCCCCAGCATTTT.

This chain links TRBV29-1 with TRBJ2-7, with no clear D. From germline, CDR1 is SQVTM and CDR2 ANQGSEA. V lost 4 bases and J 6 bases, leaving 16 bases between the germline ends. This CDR3 is 13 amino acids long. Written as DNA, the CDR3 is TGCAGCGTTGTATGGCGACTCACTTCCGAGCAGTACTTC. It yields the protein CSVVWRLTSEQYF.

The chain joins TRBV2 to TRBJ2-7; the match to TRBD1 covers 9 bases. Germline CDR1 SNHLY, CDR2 FYNNEI. Germline trimming cut 1 base from V and 7 bases from J; bases unmatched to any gene: 5. The CDR3 runs to 14 residues. CDR3 sequence (DNA): TGTGCCAGCAGTGAAGACAGGGGGCGACGGGAGCAGTACTTC. It specifies CASSEDRGRREQYF.

This clone occurred once. The V and J genes are TRBV2 and TRBJ2-2; 14 nucleotides line up with TRBD2. The trim removed 4 bases at V and 4 bases at J, leaving 14 bases unmatched. The length of the CDR3 is 20 residues. Per the germline V gene, CDR1 is SNHLY and CDR2 is FYNNEI. Here the CDR3 DNA reads TGTGCCAGCAGTGGCAAGGAGGGACTAGCGGGAGATGTAGGCACCGGGGAGCTGTTTTTT. It codes for CASSGKEGLAGDVGTGELFF.

The chain employs TRBV19 and TRBJ2-7, with D unclear. The CDR3 runs 14 residues. V lost 7 bases and J 2 bases, leaving 15 bases between the germline ends. The germline CDR1 and CDR2 sequences are LNHDA and SQIVND (reference sequence). The CDR3 region has the DNA TGTGCCAGTAAGATCTACGACGCTGCCTACGAGCAGTACTTC. Amino acids: CASKIYDAAYEQYF. Supplemented by reference TRBV19 and TRBJ2-7, the full variable domain reads DGGITQSPKYLFRKEGQNVTLSCEQNLNHDAMYWYRQDPGQGLRLIYYSQIVNDFQKGDIAEGYSVSREKKESFPLTVTSAQKNPTAFYLCASKIYDAAYEQYFGPGTRLTVT.

The chain combines TRBV6-6 with TRBJ1-3; the D gene is possibly TRBD1 (6 bases). Trimming cost V 6 bases and J 3 bases, with 12 bases left between them. CDR3 size: 14 residues. Germline V CDR1 and CDR2: MNHNY, SVGAGI (reference sequence). CDR3 sequence: CASRSGVNGNTIYF. DNA for the CDR3: TGTGCCAGCAGATCAGGGGTTAATGGAAACACCATATATTTT.

The genes are TRBV6-1 and TRBJ2-7; no firm D call. The V and J ends lost 1 base and 0 bases respectively, with 10 bases between them. Germline CDR1 reads MNHNS; CDR2 reads SASEGT. The CDR3 sequence is 15 residues long. CDR3 in amino acids: CASSEVWSNSYEQYF. CDR3 sequence (DNA): TGTGCCAGCAGTGAAGTTTGGTCTAACTCCTACGAGCAGTACTTC.

This clone was recorded once. Other nucleotide sequences in the sample specify the same CDR3. The chain carries TRBV30 and TRBJ1-1; 9 bases line up with TRBD1. The J segment lost 4 bases and the V segment lost 0 bases, leaving 3 bases of the junction unmatched. CDR3 length: 14 amino acids. The germline V gene has CDR1 GTSNPN and CDR2 SVGIG (reference sequence). CDR3 DNA: TGTGCCTGGAGTGTGGGACAGGGAGGCACTGAAGCTTTCTTT. Translation gives CAWSVGQGGTEAFF.

The J gene is TRBJ2-7, the V gene TRBV9; a weak D match, TRBD2 (5 bases). The CDR3 spans 15 residues. Trimming removed 0 bases at V and 2 bases at J, with 12 bases between. From germline, CDR1 is SGDLS and CDR2 YYNGEE. CDR3 DNA sequence: TGTGCCAGCAGCGTAGGTGCGGGCAGCGCCTACGAGCAGTACTTC. Its translation is CASSVGAGSAYEQYF.

J is TRBJ1-2 and V is TRBV30; TRBD1 matches 7 bases. Germline V gene lookup returns CDR1 GTSNPN and CDR2 SVGIG (reference sequence). After removal of 6 bases from V and 5 bases from J, the junction contained 12 bases not matched to a gene. CDR3 size: 14 residues. CDR3 amino acids: CACSTGTESYGYTF. The DNA for the CDR3 is TGTGCCTGTTCGACCGGGACAGAAAGTTATGGCTACACCTTC. The full variable domain, its missing parts supplied by reference TRBV30 and TRBJ1-2, is SQTIHQWPATLVQPVGSPLSLECTVEGTSNPNLYWYRQAAGRGLQLLFYSVGIGQISSEVPQNLSASRPQDRQFILSSKKLLLSDSGFYLCACSTGTESYGYTFGSGTRLTVV.

On this clone: Additional DNA sequences in this sample encode the identical CDR3. The CDR3 bases are TGCGCCAGCAGCCAAGGGCTAGCGGGAGCCTACGAGCAGTACTTC. Translation gives CASSQGLAGAYEQYF. The chain has TRBV4-1 and TRBJ2-7; 10 bases match TRBD2. V lost 1 base, J lost 2 bases, and 2 bases stayed unmatched. The CDR3 has 15 amino acids. In germline, CDR1 is MGHRA, CDR2 YSYEKL.

The genes are TRBV9 and TRBJ1-1; 8 bases are a match to TRBD1. CDR3 length: 16 amino acids. From germline, CDR1 is SGDLS and CDR2 YYNGEE. The J segment lost 0 bases and the V segment lost 1 base, leaving 5 bases of the junction unmatched. As DNA, the CDR3 is TGTGCCAGCAGCGTACCCCGACAGGGGATGAACACTGAAGCTTTCTTT. It encodes CASSVPRQGMNTEAFF.